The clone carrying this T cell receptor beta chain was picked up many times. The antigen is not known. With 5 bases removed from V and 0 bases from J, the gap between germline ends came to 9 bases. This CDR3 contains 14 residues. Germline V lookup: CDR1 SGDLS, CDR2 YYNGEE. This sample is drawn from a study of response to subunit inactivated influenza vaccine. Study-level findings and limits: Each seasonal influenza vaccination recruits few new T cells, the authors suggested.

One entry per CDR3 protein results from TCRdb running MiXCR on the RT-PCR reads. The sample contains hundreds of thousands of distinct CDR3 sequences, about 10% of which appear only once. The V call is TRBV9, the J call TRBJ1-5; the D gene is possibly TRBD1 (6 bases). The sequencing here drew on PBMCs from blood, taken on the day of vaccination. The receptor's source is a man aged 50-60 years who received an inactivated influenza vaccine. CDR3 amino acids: CASSPGDSNQPQHF. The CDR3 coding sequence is TGTGCCAGCAGTCCAGGGGATAGCAATCAGCCCCAGCATTTT.